The source of this TCR beta chain is a study of human T cells and chemical hapten exposure. Study-wide background: Once 0.01% DPC had been applied to the upper back by patch test, readings were taken at 6 days. The patients were mostly female; they had alopecia areata, totalis or universalis.

The sample's time point: pre-sensitization, week 0. Treatment: therapeutic diphenylcyclopropenone sensitization with weekly scalp DPC. Every donor had alopecia and was 18 to 70 years old; all were suitable for DPC. Looked up from germline, CDR1 is LGHNA and CDR2 is YNFKEQ. With V trimmed by 6 bases and J by 7 bases, 11 bases remained unmatched. The CDR3 length is 14 residues. TCRdb analysed the RACE reads with MiXCR anew, one entry per CDR3 protein. The data show 35,000 to 50,000 distinct CDR3 sequences, approximately 13% seen once. This receptor was obtained from a woman in her 30s with alopecia areata. Some clones in this sample may be carry-over from other donors' samples. The material was whole blood, obtained in connection with sensitization to the hapten diphenylcyclopropenone (DPC). The chain links TRBV4-2 to TRBJ2-7; 8 bases are shared with TRBD2. The CDR3 region is CASSLQAGEGEQYF. CDR3 DNA sequence: TGTGCCAGCAGTCTGCAAGCGGGAGAAGGTGAGCAGTACTTC.